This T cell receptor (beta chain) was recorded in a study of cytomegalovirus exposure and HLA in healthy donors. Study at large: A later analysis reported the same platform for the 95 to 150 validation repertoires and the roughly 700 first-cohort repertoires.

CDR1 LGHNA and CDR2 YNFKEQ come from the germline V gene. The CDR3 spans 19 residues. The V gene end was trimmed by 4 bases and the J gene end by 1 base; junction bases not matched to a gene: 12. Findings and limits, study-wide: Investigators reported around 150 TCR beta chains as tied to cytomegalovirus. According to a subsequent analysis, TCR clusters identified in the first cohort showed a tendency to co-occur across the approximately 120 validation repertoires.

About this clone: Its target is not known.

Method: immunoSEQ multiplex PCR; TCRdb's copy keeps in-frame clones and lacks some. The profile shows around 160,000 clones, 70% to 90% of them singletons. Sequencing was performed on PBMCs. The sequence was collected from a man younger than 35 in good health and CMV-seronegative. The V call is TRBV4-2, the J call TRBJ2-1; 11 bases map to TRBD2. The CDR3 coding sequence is TGTGCCAGCAGCCGATCGGGACTAGCGGCACCCAGATCCTACAATGAGCAGTTCTTC. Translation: CASSRSGLAAPRSYNEQFF.